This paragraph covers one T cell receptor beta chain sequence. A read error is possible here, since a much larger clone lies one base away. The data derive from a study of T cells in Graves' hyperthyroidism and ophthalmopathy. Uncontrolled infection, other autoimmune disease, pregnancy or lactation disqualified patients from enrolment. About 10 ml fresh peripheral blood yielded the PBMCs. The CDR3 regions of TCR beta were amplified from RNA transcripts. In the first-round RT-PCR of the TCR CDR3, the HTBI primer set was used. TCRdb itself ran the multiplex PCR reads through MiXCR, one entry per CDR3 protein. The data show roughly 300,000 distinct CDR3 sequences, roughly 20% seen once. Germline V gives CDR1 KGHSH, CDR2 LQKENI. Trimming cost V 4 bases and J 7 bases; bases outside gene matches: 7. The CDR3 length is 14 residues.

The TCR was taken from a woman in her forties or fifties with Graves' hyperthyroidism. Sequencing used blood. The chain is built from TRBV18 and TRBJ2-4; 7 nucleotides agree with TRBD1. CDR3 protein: CASSQGAVVNIQYF. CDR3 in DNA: TGTGCCAGCTCACAGGGGGCAGTAGTGAACATTCAGTACTTC.